These 28 T cell receptor beta chains originate from one sample sequenced in a study of T cells after yellow fever vaccination. TCRdb re-derived calls from the 5' RACE reads in MiXCR, one entry per CDR3 protein. The sample lists about 580,000 distinct CDR3 sequences, roughly 17% occurring once. The sequencing used PBMCs, collected 4 to 5 days after the first yellow fever vaccination. The receptors derive from a man aged 18 to 29 who received the YFV17D yellow fever vaccine.

This clonotype was observed a few times. The chain carries TRBV27 and TRBJ1-2; a weak D match, TRBD1 (5 bases). The length of the CDR3 is 11 residues. V was cut by 6 bases and J by 8 bases, with 10 bases left in between. Looked up from germline, CDR1 is MNHEY and CDR2 is SMNVEV (reference sequence). The CDR3 nucleotides are TGTGCCAGCAGCCCGGGGCTGGGCTACACCTTC. This encodes CASSPGLGYTF.

This clonotype was recorded a few times. The rearrangement joins TRBV5-1 to TRBJ1-1, with D uncertain. Trimming shortened V by 2 bases and J by 3 bases, and 11 bases separated the two germline ends. CDR3 length: 14 amino acids. Looked up from germline, CDR1 is SGHRS and CDR2 is YFSETQ. The CDR3 DNA sequence: TGCGCCAGCAGCTTTTTGGGCATGGACACTGAAGCTTTCTTT. Protein: CASSFLGMDTEAFF.

This clonotype has more than one count but fewer than ten. The chain employs TRBV20-1 and TRBJ2-1; 9 positions match TRBD1. The CDR3 length is 16 residues. V lost 4 bases and J lost 5; bases outside the gene matches: 12. Germline CDR1 reads DFQATT; CDR2 reads SNEGSKA (reference sequence). CDR3 coding DNA: TGCAGTGCTATACAGTCGACAGGGGGATCCGACAATGAGCAGTTCTTC. Translating it yields CSAIQSTGGSDNEQFF.

This clonotype has a handful of counts. V gene TRBV29-1 combines with J gene TRBJ1-1; 10 bases match TRBD1. Per germline, CDR1 SQVTM and CDR2 ANQGSEA. V dropped 6 bases and J dropped 4; count of bases not matched to a gene: 11. The CDR3 is 15 amino acids. The CDR3 DNA reads as TGCAGCGTACGATTGACAGGGGGCCCGGGCACTGAAGCTTTCTTT. This translates into CSVRLTGGPGTEAFF.

The chain combines TRBV4-1 with TRBJ1-1, with D hard to call. The CDR3 has 16 residues. Trimming stripped 0 bases from V and 0 bases from J, with 11 bases between. The V gene's germline CDR1 is MGHRA and CDR2 YSYEKL. CDR3 in DNA: TGCGCCAGCAGCCAAGATCGCGGCAGATTGAACACTGAAGCTTTCTTT. Protein: CASSQDRGRLNTEAFF.

The V and J genes are TRBV2 and TRBJ2-1; 10 nucleotides line up with TRBD2. J gave up 5 bases and V 9 bases, and 7 bases lay outside the gene matches. The CDR3 totals 14 residues. CDR1 is SNHLY, CDR2 FYNNEI, per germline. The chain's CDR3 is CASKLAGSDNEQFF. The CDR3 nucleotides are TGTGCCAGTAAACTAGCGGGGAGCGACAATGAGCAGTTCTTC.

This clonotype has just a few counts. The chain links TRBV5-6 to TRBJ1-1, with D perhaps TRBD1 (6 bases). CDR1 and CDR2 (germline): SGHDT, YYEEEE. Trimming took off 4 bases at V and 8 bases at J, with 12 bases between the two ends. The CDR3 spans 12 residues. This chain's CDR3 is CASSHRDKEAFF. Written as DNA, the CDR3 is TGTGCCAGCAGCCACCGGGACAAGGAAGCTTTCTTT.

V gene TRBV11-2 combines with J gene TRBJ2-4; 8 bases align to TRBD1. Unmatched junction bases numbered 18, after V lost 4 bases and J lost 7 bases. Germline CDR1 SGHAT, CDR2 FQNNGV. CDR3 length equals 18 residues. The CDR3 nucleotides read TGTGCCAGCAGCTCCCCCGCAGGGGGCTCCGATGGGGTGAACATTCAGTACTTC. It translates to CASSSPAGGSDGVNIQYF.

The chain has TRBV3-1 and TRBJ2-3; 8 bases line up with TRBD1. With 6 bases clipped from V and 5 bases from J, the junction kept 4 bases outside the gene matches. The CDR3 contains 13 residues. Per germline, CDR1 LGHDT and CDR2 YNNKEL (reference sequence). The CDR3 region has the DNA TGTGCCAGCAGGTCGACAGGGGTAGATACGCAGTATTTT. Translating it yields CASRSTGVDTQYF.

The J gene is TRBJ1-4, the V gene TRBV6-5; 8 nucleotides line up with TRBD1. The ends lost 2 bases at V and 8 bases at J; junction bases unmatched: 10. CDR1 and CDR2 (germline): MNHEY, SVGAGI. This CDR3 has 16 residues. This chain's CDR3 is CASSYQGARNGEKLFF. The CDR3 DNA reads TGTGCCAGCAGTTACCAGGGGGCGCGCAATGGGGAAAAACTGTTTTTT.

The chain is built from TRBV7-2 and TRBJ2-2; D may be TRBD1 or TRBD2 (5 bases each). The CDR3 covers 17 residues. V lost 4 bases and J 0 bases, leaving 15 bases between the germline ends. The germline V gene encodes CDR1 SGHTA and CDR2 FQGNSA. This CDR3 reads CASSSMSGRPNTGELFF. Written as DNA, the CDR3 is TGTGCCAGCAGCTCTATGTCGGGGCGACCGAACACCGGGGAGCTGTTTTTT. The full variable domain, with the rest looked up from reference TRBV7-2 and TRBJ2-2, is GAGVSQSPSNKVTEKGKDVELRCDPISGHTALYWYRQSLGQGLEFLIYFQGNSAPDKSGLPSDRFSAERTGGSVSTLTIQRTQQEDSAVYLCASSSMSGRPNTGELFFGEGSRLTVL.

In this sample, this clonotype turned up many times. This chain uses TRBV5-1 with TRBJ1-2, with TRBD1 identical over 8 bases. The CDR3 contains 17 residues. The trim removed 6 bases at V and 0 bases at J, leaving 13 bases unmatched. CDR1 SGHRS and CDR2 YFSETQ come from the germline V gene. CDR3 coding DNA: TGCGCCAGCACCAGGGGTGGGACAGGAGAAGCTAACTATGGCTACACCTTC. The encoded protein is CASTRGGTGEANYGYTF.

This clonotype was observed a handful of times. The chain uses TRBV10-2 and TRBJ2-5; D is ambiguous. Germline V gives CDR1 WSHSY, CDR2 SAAADI. The CDR3 is made up of 16 amino acids. V was pared by 0 bases and J by 5 bases, with 16 bases between. CDR3 protein: CASSESRSSAGETQYF. CDR3 nucleotides: TGCGCCAGCAGTGAGTCGCGGTCGAGTGCCGGGGAGACCCAGTACTTC.

J is TRBJ1-4 and V is TRBV3-1; D gene uncertain. Deletions cut 4 bases from V and 13 bases from J, with 10 bases between. CDR1 and CDR2 from the germline V gene are LGHDT and YNNKEL (reference sequence). CDR3 length equals 11 residues. DNA of the CDR3: TGTGCCAGCAGCCTCCCGGGGAGACTGTTTTTT. Protein sequence: CASSLPGRLFF.

This clonotype appeared a few times. The chain recombines TRBV4-1 with TRBJ2-2; D may be TRBD1 (5 bases). This CDR3 region has 15 residues. V was trimmed by 1 base and J by 4 bases, leaving 10 bases between them. Germline V gene sequence: CDR1 MGHRA, CDR2 YSYEKL. CDR3 nucleotide sequence: TGCGCCAGCAGCCAAGTCGTAGGGGTCACCGGGGAGCTGTTTTTT. This gives the protein CASSQVVGVTGELFF.

V gene TRBV28 combines with J gene TRBJ2-5; 9 nucleotides match TRBD1. Germline CDR1 reads MDHEN; CDR2 reads SYDVKM. The ends lost 4 bases at V and 5 bases at J; junction bases unmatched: 11. The CDR3 runs 16 residues. CDR3 sequence (DNA): TGTGCCAGCAGTTCCTCCGGGACAGGGATTCGGGAGACCCAGTACTTC. The encoded protein is CASSSSGTGIRETQYF.

Ten or more counts support this clonotype. The J gene is TRBJ2-5, the V gene TRBV5-1; no clear D gene. CDR1 is SGHRS, CDR2 YFSETQ, per germline. V shed 6 bases and J shed 4 bases, with 22 bases lying between them. The CDR3 is 16 amino acids. The CDR3 here is CASTNRRADIRETQYF. The CDR3 DNA follows: TGCGCCAGCACGAACCGAAGGGCCGACATCCGAGAGACCCAGTACTTC. The variable domain in full, with the rest retrieved from reference TRBV5-1 and TRBJ2-5, is KAGVTQTPRYLIKTRGQQVTLSCSPISGHRSVSWYQQTPGQGLQFLFEYFSETQRNKGNFPGRFSGRQFSNSRSEMNVSTLELGDSALYLCASTNRRADIRETQYFGPGTRLLVL.

The chain employs TRBV28 and TRBJ1-6; D not certain. CDR1 and CDR2 from the germline V gene are MDHEN and SYDVKM. V gave up 6 bases and J gave up 7 bases, with 16 bases separating them. The CDR3 extends over 15 amino acids. The CDR3 nucleotides read TGTGCCAGCAGGCCCTCGGAGGGCGGGAATTCACCCCTCCACTTT. Amino acids: CASRPSEGGNSPLHF.

V and J are TRBV9 and TRBJ2-1; 12 bases match TRBD2. The V segment lost 5 bases and the J segment 4 bases; nucleotides outside the gene matches: 4. Germline CDR1 is SGDLS and CDR2 is YYNGEE. CDR3 size: 15 residues. As DNA, the CDR3 is TGTGCCAGCAGTGGACTAGCGGGGCCGTACAATGAGCAGTTCTTC. Amino acids: CASSGLAGPYNEQFF.

This clonotype was observed once. The V call is TRBV4-3, the J call TRBJ1-2; no definite D call. This CDR3 has 15 amino acids. Germline-derived CDR1 and CDR2 are LGHNA and YSLEER. With 0 bases removed from V and 5 bases from J, the gap between germline ends came to 13 bases. In nucleotides, the CDR3 is TGCGCCAGCAGCCAAGATCCAGGCCAGACTTATGGCTACACCTTC. Translated, it gives CASSQDPGQTYGYTF.

This clonotype showed up just a few times. CDR3 amino acids: CASSLGLAGGMYNEQFF. The CDR3 region has the DNA TGCGCCAGCAGCTTGGGACTAGCGGGGGGGATGTACAATGAGCAGTTCTTC. V usage is TRBV5-1 and J usage is TRBJ2-1; the match to TRBD2 covers 14 bases. V lost 0 bases to trimming and J lost 4 bases; unmatched junction nucleotides: 3. The germline gives CDR1 SGHRS, CDR2 YFSETQ. This CDR3 contains 17 residues.

V and J are TRBV4-1 and TRBJ2-2; the match to TRBD2 covers 16 bases. The CDR3 loop spans 18 amino acids. Germline trimming cut 1 base from V and 4 bases from J; bases unmatched to any gene: 3. Germline CDR1 is MGHRA and CDR2 is YSYEKL. The CDR3 protein is CASSQGGLAGGFTGELFF. The CDR3 bases are TGCGCCAGCAGCCAAGGGGGACTAGCGGGGGGGTTCACCGGGGAGCTGTTTTTT.

The J gene is TRBJ2-4, the V gene TRBV5-1, with 7 nucleotides matching TRBD2. Germline V gene lookup returns CDR1 SGHRS and CDR2 YFSETQ. This CDR3 comprises 17 residues. V was pared by 2 bases and J by 3 bases, with 11 bases of the junction left unmatched. The CDR3 spells CASSFTGGTSGKNIQYF. The CDR3 nucleotides are TGCGCCAGCAGCTTTACCGGGGGGACTTCGGGCAAAAACATTCAGTACTTC.

Only a few counts were recorded for this clonotype. This chain uses TRBV12-3 or TRBV12-4 with TRBJ2-3; D gene uncertain. The length of the CDR3 is 15 residues. Trimming pared 7 bases from V and 5 bases from J, leaving 19 bases between. The CDR3 loop is CASTPTDQAGDTQYF. The DNA for the CDR3 is TGTGCCAGCACGCCCACGGACCAAGCAGGAGATACGCAGTATTTT.

V usage is TRBV2 and J usage is TRBJ1-2; D remains ambiguous. Germline values: CDR1 SNHLY, CDR2 FYNNEI. This CDR3 contains 12 residues. V was pared by 7 bases and J by 0 bases, with 6 bases between. CDR3 sequence reads: CASTASNYGYTF. The CDR3 DNA reads TGTGCCAGCACAGCATCTAACTATGGCTACACCTTC.

This clonotype has a handful of counts. The chain has TRBV27 and TRBJ2-5; D may be TRBD1 (5 bases). Looked up from germline, CDR1 is MNHEY and CDR2 is SMNVEV (reference sequence). The V gene lost 6 bases and the J gene lost 1 base, with 9 bases spanning the gap. The CDR3 spans 13 residues. The CDR3 is CASSMTAQETQYF. CDR3 sequence (DNA): TGTGCCAGCAGCATGACAGCCCAAGAGACCCAGTACTTC.

This clonotype was detected ten times or more. CDR3 loop: CASSQEYNEQFF. The DNA for the CDR3 is TGTGCCAGCAGCCAAGAGTACAATGAGCAGTTCTTC. This chain uses TRBV3-1 with TRBJ2-1; D gene unclear. Trimming shortened V by 0 bases and J by 4 bases, and 1 base separated the two germline ends. This CDR3 region has 12 residues. CDR1 and CDR2 from the germline V gene are LGHDT and YNNKEL (reference sequence).

The V call is TRBV27, the J call TRBJ2-7; 9 bases align to TRBD2. Per germline, CDR1 MNHEY and CDR2 SMNVEV (reference sequence). The CDR3 covers 14 residues. Trimming removed 5 bases from V and 3 bases from J; junction bases left unmatched: 5. The CDR3 spells CASSLAGQIYEQYF. The CDR3 DNA reads as TGTGCCAGCAGTCTAGCGGGACAGATCTACGAGCAGTACTTC.